The following is a TCR beta chain sequence with its context. Within the sample, other DNA sequences also encode this same CDR3. Trimming removed 6 bases at V and 5 bases at J, with 10 bases between. In germline, CDR1 is MNHEY, CDR2 SVGAGI. This CDR3 has 13 amino acids. The record originates from a study of blood T cell repertoires in COVID-19. Study overall: In each case, the material was cDNA or gDNA derived from T cells, B-cell-depleted T cells, or PBMCs.

Repertoires were generated with immunoSEQ multiplex PCR, while TCRdb's copy carries only in-frame clones and drops some. The repertoire holds some 93,000 clones, with 86% as singletons. The chain couples TRBV6-5 to TRBJ1-4; no clear D. This TCR was sampled from a man between 50 and 59 years old with acute or convalescent COVID-19. Sequencing was carried out using peripheral blood. The CDR3: CASSRTGNEKLFF. Here the CDR3 DNA reads TGTGCCAGCAGCCGGACGGGGAATGAAAAACTGTTTTTT.